The T cell receptor (beta chain) under discussion was sequenced for a study of spatial heterogeneity in lung cancer. Study context: Fewer alpha-chain than beta-chain sequences were consistently detected. The library had UMIs, and each TCR and UMI pair averaged more than ten raw reads.

TCRdb re-analysed the 5' RACE reads in MiXCR, keeping a single row per CDR3 protein. The repertoire has some 100,000 distinct CDR3 sequences, roughly 12% of them found once; the top ten carry about 38%. In its sample, this clonotype was seen once. Indicated time point: sample taken at primary tumor resection. The sequence derives from a male donor with early-stage non-small cell lung cancer. The material sequenced was PBMCs, taken at surgery.

The CDR3 is CASSYSRDREETQYF. In DNA form, the CDR3 reads TGTGCCAGCAGTTACTCCCGGGACAGGGAGGAGACCCAGTACTTC. This chain connects TRBV6-2 or TRBV6-3 to TRBJ2-5; TRBD1 matches 9 bases. Germline values: CDR1 MNHEY, CDR2 SVGEGT. The CDR3 sequence is 15 residues long. The ends lost 0 bases at V and 5 bases at J; junction bases unmatched: 4.